The source of this T cell receptor beta chain is a study of cytomegalovirus exposure and HLA in healthy donors. The CDR3 is 13 amino acids. J gave up 4 bases and V 3 bases, and 1 base lay outside the gene matches. Germline V gene data show CDR1 as KGHSH and CDR2 as LQKENI. In regard to this clone: This sample includes further DNA sequences coding for the same CDR3.

The primer mix had 60 Vbeta and 13 Jbeta primers. Sequenced by immunoSEQ multiplex PCR; TCRdb stores in-frame clones only, minus some. This table holds about 110,000 clones, roughly 70% found once. The source of this sequence is a woman in her thirties or forties in good health and CMV-seropositive. Input material: PBMCs. V gene TRBV18 combines with J gene TRBJ2-7, with 9 bases identical to TRBD1. For the CDR3, the DNA is TGTGCCAGCTCACCCGGGACAGGGTACGAGCAGTACTTC. Its translation is CASSPGTGYEQYF.